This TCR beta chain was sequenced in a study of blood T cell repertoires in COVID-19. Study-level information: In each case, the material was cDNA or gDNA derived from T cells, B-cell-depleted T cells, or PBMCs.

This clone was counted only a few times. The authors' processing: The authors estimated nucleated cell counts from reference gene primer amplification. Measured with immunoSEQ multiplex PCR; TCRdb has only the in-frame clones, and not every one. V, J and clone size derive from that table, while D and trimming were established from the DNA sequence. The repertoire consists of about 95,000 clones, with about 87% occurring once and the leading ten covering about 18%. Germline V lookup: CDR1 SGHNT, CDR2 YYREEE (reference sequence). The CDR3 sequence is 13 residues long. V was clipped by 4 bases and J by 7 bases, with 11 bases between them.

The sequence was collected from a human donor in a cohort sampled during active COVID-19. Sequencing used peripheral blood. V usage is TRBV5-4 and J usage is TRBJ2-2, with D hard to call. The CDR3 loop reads CASSPGGYGELFF. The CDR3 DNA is TGTGCCAGCAGCCCGGGTGGGTACGGGGAGCTGTTTTTT.